The entry below gives a single T cell receptor beta chain sequence along with its context. The antigen is not known. Germline V CDR1 and CDR2: SGDLS, YYNGEE. Germline trimming cut 0 bases from V and 10 bases from J; bases unmatched to any gene: 16. The CDR3 is made up of 17 amino acids. The data were obtained in a study of identifying expanded T cells in peripheral blood. The study's findings and limits: Across healthy donors, higher total template counts meant significantly greater two-week count variance. About 1.2 clones differed between technical replicates, versus around 16 and 19 over time.

TCRdb's table, derived via immunoSEQ multiplex PCR, lists solely in-frame clones and lacks some. Among tens of thousands of clones listed, around 89% were seen once. Healthy donors had no documented immune events, such as infections, while sampled. V and J are TRBV9 and TRBJ2-5, with 9 bases aligning to TRBD2. The material sequenced was blood. The clonotype was recovered from a person aged 18 to 75 in good health. The CDR3 DNA follows: TGTGCCAGCAGCGTAGGAGGGCTAGCGGGACCCAAAGGGGTCCAGTACTTC. Encoded protein: CASSVGGLAGPKGVQYF.